This TCR beta chain was recovered during a study of T cells after yellow fever vaccination. As for the study in general: The authors prepared low-cell-number fractions using SMART-Seq v4 Ultra Low Input. Overall study findings and caveats: Of the clonotypes, a small share occurred in both CD4 and CD8 compartments. After the booster, about 95% of CD4 and 75% to 90% of CD8 primary-response clones were re-detected.

Each CDR3 protein is one row after TCRdb ran MiXCR on the 5' RACE reads. The sample records about 170,000 distinct CDR3 sequences, approximately 9.9% being singletons. This clonotype appeared a few times. The antigen is not known. Sample: CD8+ T cells sorted from PBMCs, taken 15 days after the yellow fever booster vaccination. The source is a man younger than 35 who received the YFV17D yellow fever vaccine.

CDR3 loop: CASTGQSSDTQYF. Here the CDR3 DNA reads TGTGCCAGCACTGGACAGAGCTCAGATACGCAGTATTTT. The chain recombines TRBV12-3 or TRBV12-4 with TRBJ2-3, with D possibly TRBD1 on 6 matching bases. V shed 7 bases and J shed 4 bases, with 12 bases lying between them. This CDR3 is built from 13 residues.